This T cell receptor (beta chain) was sequenced for a study of identical twins. CDR3 length: 14 amino acids. V was cut by 2 bases and J by 0 bases, with 10 bases left in between. The V gene's germline CDR1 is SQVTM and CDR2 ANQGSEA. Template switching added a universal primer site; cDNA carried unique molecular identifiers. One entry per CDR3 protein results from TCRdb running MiXCR on the 5' RACE reads. The sample shows under 900,000 distinct CDR3 sequences, 15% to 20% of them seen only once. Points on this clonotype: Its specificity is unknown.

Study-wide results and limits: The conclusions drew on cross-sectional statistical analysis instead of tracking the same donors.

These data were likewise used in another study, on T cells expressing NK-cell markers. From that second work: Source material for TCR beta repertoires consisted of sorted CD3+CD56+NKG2C+, CD3+CD56+NKG2C- and CD3+CD56-NKG2C+ T cells. Dominant NKG2C+ clonotypes made up about 1.0-7.5% of CD8+ T cells in a handful of donors.

The chain uses TRBV29-1 and TRBJ1-1; the D gene is possibly TRBD1 (5 bases). The source material was PBMCs. The receptor was derived from a woman under 30 in good health. CDR3 amino acids: CSVERGNLNTEAFF. DNA of the CDR3: TGCAGCGTTGAAAGGGGAAACCTGAACACTGAAGCTTTCTTT.